The 26 T cell receptor beta chains listed next were all sequenced from one sample in a study of cytomegalovirus exposure and HLA in healthy donors. Method: immunoSEQ multiplex PCR; TCRdb's copy keeps in-frame clones and lacks some. The sample shows roughly 150,000 clones, roughly 89% of them seen only once. Sequencing was carried out using PBMCs. The receptors were gathered from a woman between 18 and 29 years old in good health and CMV-seropositive.

The chain links TRBV2 to TRBJ1-5; D possibly corresponds to TRBD1 (5 bases). Per germline, CDR1 SNHLY and CDR2 FYNNEI. Trimming took off 7 bases at V and 2 bases at J, with 12 bases between the two ends. The CDR3 loop spans 14 amino acids. The CDR3: CASIRGRGNQPQHF. The CDR3 DNA follows: TGTGCCAGCATCCGGGGGAGGGGCAATCAGCCCCAGCATTTT.

J is TRBJ1-2 and V is TRBV10-3; weak D call: TRBD1 (5 bases). The CDR3 consists of 15 residues. V lost 0 bases and J lost 5, with 13 bases in between. In germline, CDR1 is ENHRY, CDR2 SYGVKD. In DNA form, the CDR3 reads TGTGCCATCAGTGAGTCGGGGACTTTCGGTTATGGCTACACCTTC. As protein: CAISESGTFGYGYTF.

The J gene is TRBJ2-1, the V gene TRBV4-1, with D hard to call. The CDR3 has 16 residues. Trimming removed 3 bases at V and 0 bases at J, with 12 bases between. The germline CDR1 and CDR2 sequences are MGHRA and YSYEKL. Here the CDR3 reads CASSQVHRSSYNEQFF. CDR3 nucleotides: TGCGCCAGCAGCCAGGTACACAGAAGCTCCTACAATGAGCAGTTCTTC.

The chain carries TRBV4-2 and TRBJ1-3; D gene unclear. Trimming shortened V by 1 base and J by 11 bases, and 9 bases separated the two germline ends. The germline CDR1 and CDR2 sequences are LGHNA and YNFKEQ. This CDR3 spans 12 amino acids. The CDR3 sequence: CASSQGSGAIYF. CDR3 nucleotide sequence: TGTGCCAGCAGCCAAGGGTCCGGGGCCATATATTTT.

The chain employs TRBV9 and TRBJ2-7; 7 nucleotides align to TRBD2. Germline values: CDR1 SGDLS, CDR2 YYNGEE. After removal of 0 bases from V and 0 bases from J, the junction contained 12 bases not matched to a gene. This CDR3 contains 18 residues. CDR3 region: CASSVEGTTKEPSYEQYF. In nucleotides, the CDR3 is TGTGCCAGCAGCGTAGAAGGGACTACTAAAGAACCCTCCTACGAGCAGTACTTC.

The rearrangement links TRBV6-6 to TRBJ1-1; D not resolved. Germline CDR1 MNHNY, CDR2 SVGAGI (reference sequence). This CDR3 has 14 residues. The V end was cut by 5 bases, the J end by 1 base, with 11 bases between. The CDR3 loop reads CASSSQISNTEAFF. The CDR3 DNA is TGTGCCAGCAGTAGTCAGATTTCGAACACTGAAGCTTTCTTT.

The chain combines TRBV5-6 with TRBJ2-2, with 7 bases fitting TRBD1. CDR1 is SGHDT, CDR2 YYEEEE, per germline. The CDR3 consists of 15 residues. V shed 7 bases and J 1 base; nucleotides not matched to a gene: 7. The CDR3 bases are TGTGCCAGCGGGTCATGGACAGGGAACACCGGGGAGCTGTTTTTT. It yields the protein CASGSWTGNTGELFF.

The chain couples TRBV6-5 to TRBJ2-7; 8 bases fit TRBD1. CDR3 length: 15 residues. Germline assignment: CDR1 MNHEY and CDR2 SVGAGI. Losses at the gene ends were 2 bases for V and 5 bases for J; bases not matched to a gene: 8. In nucleotides, the CDR3 is TGTGCCAGCAGTTACGGGACAGGTAGTACTAACGAGCAGTACTTC. It is translated as CASSYGTGSTNEQYF.

The chain employs TRBV6-5 and TRBJ2-7, with 12 bases that match TRBD1. J was trimmed by 6 bases and V by 2 bases; bases with no gene match: 5. Germline lookup yields CDR1 MNHEY and CDR2 SVGAGI. The CDR3 spans 15 residues. CDR3 residues: CASSYQGQGAVEQYF. DNA of the CDR3: TGTGCCAGCAGTTACCAGGGACAGGGGGCGGTCGAGCAGTACTTC.

The V gene is TRBV10-3, the J gene TRBJ2-2; TRBD1 is a possible D gene (6 bases). This CDR3 is built from 11 residues. Trimming removed 9 bases from V and 5 bases from J, with 7 bases in between. Per germline, CDR1 ENHRY and CDR2 SYGVKD. The CDR3: CAIQGTGELFF. The CDR3 DNA is TGTGCCATTCAGGGGACCGGGGAGCTGTTTTTT.

This chain links TRBV6-6 with TRBJ1-1; 9 bases match TRBD1. Germline CDR1 reads MNHNY; CDR2 reads SVGAGI (reference sequence). The V gene end was trimmed by 2 bases and the J gene end by 7 bases; junction bases not matched to a gene: 5. This CDR3 region has 14 residues. CDR3 in amino acids: CASSYPPGQGEAFF. The DNA for the CDR3 is TGTGCCAGCAGTTACCCCCCGGGACAGGGTGAAGCTTTCTTT.

This chain uses TRBV29-1 with TRBJ1-5; D unresolved. V dropped 4 bases and J dropped 3 bases, with 7 bases sitting between them. CDR1 is SQVTM, CDR2 ANQGSEA, per germline. The CDR3 length is 12 residues. The CDR3 spells CSVASHNQPQHF. CDR3 in DNA: TGCAGCGTTGCCAGTCACAATCAGCCCCAGCATTTT.

The V call is TRBV5-1, the J call TRBJ1-1; possible D gene TRBD1, 6 bases. This CDR3 has 14 residues. The germline V and J ends were trimmed by 1 base and 11 bases, with 18 bases remaining between them. CDR1 and CDR2 from the germline V gene are SGHRS and YFSETQ. As DNA, the CDR3 is TGCGCCAGCAGCTTGTCAGGGGCTGCGGCCGAGGCTTTCTTT. Translating gives CASSLSGAAAEAFF.

The chain combines TRBV18 with TRBJ2-7; no firm D call. V lost 6 bases and J 5 bases, leaving 8 bases between the germline ends. The CDR3 totals 11 residues. Germline CDR1 reads KGHSH; CDR2 reads LQKENI. CDR3 amino acids: CASSPSNEQYF. The DNA of the CDR3 is TGTGCCAGCTCGCCGAGCAACGAGCAGTACTTC.

The V gene is TRBV28, the J gene TRBJ2-7; D gene uncertain. V dropped 4 bases and J dropped 3 bases, with 13 bases sitting between them. This CDR3 has 14 amino acids. The germline V gene encodes CDR1 MDHEN and CDR2 SYDVKM. CDR3 in amino acids: CASSSPQHIYEQYF. The DNA of the CDR3 is TGTGCCAGCAGTTCCCCACAACACATCTACGAGCAGTACTTC.

The rearrangement uses TRBV28 and TRBJ2-7; perhaps TRBD1 as D (6 bases). CDR1 and CDR2 (germline): MDHEN, SYDVKM. The V end lost 8 bases, the J end lost 2 bases, and 28 bases lay between the germline ends. The CDR3 loop spans 18 amino acids. The CDR3 here is CASLNVRPAPGEAYEQYF. Written as DNA, the CDR3 is TGTGCCAGCTTAAACGTTCGCCCCGCCCCAGGGGAAGCCTACGAGCAGTACTTC.

The chain joins TRBV12-5 to TRBJ2-1, with TRBD1 matching over 8 bases. Germline V lookup: CDR1 LGHNT, CDR2 FRNRAP. This CDR3 has 19 amino acids. Trimming cost V 0 bases and J 2 bases; bases outside gene matches: 12. CDR3 sequence reads: CASGLVQDREQDTYNEQFF. In nucleotides, the CDR3 is TGTGCTAGTGGTTTGGTACAGGACAGGGAACAAGACACCTACAATGAGCAGTTCTTC.

This sequence joins TRBV11-3 and TRBJ1-4; 10 bases are shared with TRBD1. Germline V lookup: CDR1 SGHNT, CDR2 YENEEA. The V segment lost 7 bases and the J segment 6 bases; nucleotides outside the gene matches: 8. The CDR3 spans 15 residues. The CDR3 bases are TGTGCCAGCACGTTCGGACAGGGGGAAGATGAAAAACTGTTTTTT. It is translated as CASTFGQGEDEKLFF.

This sequence joins TRBV28 and TRBJ1-2; perhaps TRBD1 as D (5 bases). The V end lost 2 bases, the J end lost 4 bases, and 5 bases lay between the germline ends. This CDR3 contains 12 residues. The germline V gene has CDR1 MDHEN and CDR2 SYDVKM. This CDR3 reads CASSLQGYGYTF. The CDR3 nucleotides read TGTGCCAGCAGTTTACAGGGCTATGGCTACACCTTC.

The CDR3 sequence: CASSGYSGILNEQFF. DNA for the CDR3: TGTGCCAGCAGTGGGTACAGCGGGATCCTCAATGAGCAGTTCTTC. The chain joins TRBV6-1 to TRBJ2-1; TRBD2 agrees at 7 bases. The V gene end was trimmed by 4 bases and the J gene end by 6 bases; junction bases not matched to a gene: 9. CDR3 size: 15 residues. The germline gives CDR1 MNHNS, CDR2 SASEGT.

This chain connects TRBV5-1 to TRBJ2-7; 12 bases fit TRBD2. The germline gives CDR1 SGHRS, CDR2 YFSETQ. The CDR3 covers 18 residues. The V gene end was trimmed by 3 bases and the J gene end by 2 bases; junction bases not matched to a gene: 12. The CDR3, as DNA: TGCGCCAGCAGCTCCCGACTAGCGGGAGATAGATTAACCTACGAGCAGTACTTC. It encodes CASSSRLAGDRLTYEQYF.

The V and J genes are TRBV7-2 and TRBJ1-4; D is undetermined. V was shortened by 1 base and J by 7 bases, with 4 bases between the two germline ends. Germline CDR1 SGHTA, CDR2 FQGNSA. The CDR3 is 12 amino acids. The CDR3 bases are TGTGCCAGCAGCTTAGGGCCTGAAAAACTGTTTTTT. Translating gives CASSLGPEKLFF.

This clone was counted a few times. The chain carries TRBV5-1 and TRBJ2-7; TRBD1 might be the D (5 bases). The CDR3 extends over 14 amino acids. The V end lost 0 bases, the J end lost 2 bases, and 9 bases lay between the germline ends. Germline V lookup: CDR1 SGHRS, CDR2 YFSETQ. As DNA, the CDR3 is TGCGCCAGCAGCTTGGTTGACAGTACCTACGAGCAGTACTTC. This encodes CASSLVDSTYEQYF.

V and J are TRBV2 and TRBJ2-3, with 7 bases identical to TRBD1. The length of the CDR3 is 16 residues. Per the germline V gene, CDR1 is SNHLY and CDR2 is FYNNEI. J gave up 1 base and V 7 bases, and 11 bases lay outside the gene matches. In nucleotides, the CDR3 is TGTGCCAGCACCGGAGACAGGGATCGGGGCACAGATACGCAGTATTTT. Amino acids: CASTGDRDRGTDTQYF.

The chain links TRBV7-9 to TRBJ2-1; no firm D call. V was trimmed by 5 bases and J by 0 bases, leaving 5 bases between them. The length of the CDR3 is 13 residues. CDR1 is SEHNR, CDR2 FQNEAQ, per germline (reference sequence). In DNA, the CDR3 is TGTGCCAGCAGCCCGAGCTCCTACAATGAGCAGTTCTTC. It is translated as CASSPSSYNEQFF.

This clone was detected once. This chain's CDR3 is CASSLVADTQYF. In nucleotides, the CDR3 is TGTGCCAGCAGCTTGGTAGCAGATACGCAGTATTTT. The chain recombines TRBV7-6 with TRBJ2-3; D not certain. Between the trimmed V and J ends, which lost 3 bases and 4 bases, there was a span of 5 bases. Germline CDR1 reads SGHVS; CDR2 reads FNYEAQ. This CDR3 contains 12 residues.